Below, one T cell receptor (beta chain) is given with its context. Its specificity is not known. This sample was taken from a study of persistence of HIV-infected CD4 T cells. Study-wide background: Blood samples, up to 180 mL, came from multiple time points, except two leukapheresis donors sampled once.

This nonspecific control used anti-CD3/anti-CD28 bead stimulation of CD4+ T cells. Sorting of responding CD4+ T cells relied on upregulated CD40 ligand together with CD69. Study results and limitations: Degenerate expanded CDR3beta sequences were enriched among CMV- and Gag-responding cells.

The libraries were made with immunoSEQ version 4 in survey mode. This table comes from immunoSEQ multiplex PCR, and its TCRdb copy is limited to in-frame clones, with some not included. The sample records 40,000 to 55,000 clones, 85% to 90% being singletons. In germline, CDR1 is SGHTA, CDR2 FQGNSA. Trimming removed 3 bases from V and 4 bases from J; junction bases left unmatched: 1. The CDR3 consists of 14 residues. This sequence originates from an adult woman with HIV who was CMV-seropositive. The sequencing here drew on CD4+ T cells sorted from PBMCs after roughly 17-hour stimulation, taken from a patient who received antiretroviral therapy. V gene TRBV7-2 combines with J gene TRBJ2-5, with 11 bases that match TRBD2. DNA for the CDR3: TGTGCCAGCAGCTTTAGCGGGGGGGGAGAGACCCAGTACTTC. As protein: CASSFSGGGETQYF.